This TCR beta chain was obtained from a study of T cells in Graves' hyperthyroidism and ophthalmopathy. Germline loops: CDR1 SEHNR, CDR2 FQNEAQ (reference sequence). This CDR3 contains 17 residues. The ends lost 5 bases at V and 5 bases at J; junction bases unmatched: 15. TCR beta CDR3 region amplification was performed from RNA transcripts. A first-round RT-PCR of the TCR CDR3 used the HTBI primer set. TCRdb re-analysed the multiplex PCR reads in MiXCR, keeping a single row per CDR3 protein. The sample yields about 400,000 distinct CDR3 sequences, about 14% seen once. Each diagnosis drew on symptoms, thyroxine, TRAb, thyroid ultrasound and orbital computed tomography findings. The PBMCs had their origin in 10 ml of fresh peripheral blood. The table lists this clonotype with many counts.

The gene calls are TRBV7-9 and TRBJ2-3; 8 nucleotides agree with TRBD1. Sequences were obtained from blood. This clonotype originated in a woman in her twenties or thirties with Graves' ophthalmopathy. The CDR3 nucleotides read TGTGCCAGCAGCCAACTGTCAGGGGGCTTTTTGAAAGATACGCAGTATTTT. Amino acid sequence: CASSQLSGGFLKDTQYF.